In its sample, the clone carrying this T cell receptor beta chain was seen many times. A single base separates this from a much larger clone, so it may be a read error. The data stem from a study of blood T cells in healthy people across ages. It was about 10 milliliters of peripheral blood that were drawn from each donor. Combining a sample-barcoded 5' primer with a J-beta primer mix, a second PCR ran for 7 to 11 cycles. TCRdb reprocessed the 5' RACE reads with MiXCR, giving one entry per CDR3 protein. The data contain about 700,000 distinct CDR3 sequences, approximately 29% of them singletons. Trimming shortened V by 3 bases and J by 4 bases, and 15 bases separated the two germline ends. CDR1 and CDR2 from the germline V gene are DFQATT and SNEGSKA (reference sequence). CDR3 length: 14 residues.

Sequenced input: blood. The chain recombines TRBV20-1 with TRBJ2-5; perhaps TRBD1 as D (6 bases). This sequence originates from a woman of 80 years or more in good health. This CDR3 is CSASGQGFGETQYF. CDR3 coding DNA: TGCAGTGCTAGCGGGCAGGGGTTCGGAGAGACCCAGTACTTC.